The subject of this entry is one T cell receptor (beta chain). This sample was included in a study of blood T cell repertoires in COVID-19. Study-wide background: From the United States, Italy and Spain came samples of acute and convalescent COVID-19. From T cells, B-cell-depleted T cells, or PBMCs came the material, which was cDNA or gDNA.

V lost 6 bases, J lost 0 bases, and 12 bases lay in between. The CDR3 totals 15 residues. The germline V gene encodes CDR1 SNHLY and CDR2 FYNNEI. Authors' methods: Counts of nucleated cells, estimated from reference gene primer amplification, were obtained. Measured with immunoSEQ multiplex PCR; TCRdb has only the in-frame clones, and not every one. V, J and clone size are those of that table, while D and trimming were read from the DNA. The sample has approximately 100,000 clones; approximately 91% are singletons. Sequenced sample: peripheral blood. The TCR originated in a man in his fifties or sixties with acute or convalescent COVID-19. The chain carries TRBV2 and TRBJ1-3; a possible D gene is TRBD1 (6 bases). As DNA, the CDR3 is TGTGCCAGCAGGTTGACAGGTATCTCTGGAAACACCATATATTTT. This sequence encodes CASRLTGISGNTIYF.